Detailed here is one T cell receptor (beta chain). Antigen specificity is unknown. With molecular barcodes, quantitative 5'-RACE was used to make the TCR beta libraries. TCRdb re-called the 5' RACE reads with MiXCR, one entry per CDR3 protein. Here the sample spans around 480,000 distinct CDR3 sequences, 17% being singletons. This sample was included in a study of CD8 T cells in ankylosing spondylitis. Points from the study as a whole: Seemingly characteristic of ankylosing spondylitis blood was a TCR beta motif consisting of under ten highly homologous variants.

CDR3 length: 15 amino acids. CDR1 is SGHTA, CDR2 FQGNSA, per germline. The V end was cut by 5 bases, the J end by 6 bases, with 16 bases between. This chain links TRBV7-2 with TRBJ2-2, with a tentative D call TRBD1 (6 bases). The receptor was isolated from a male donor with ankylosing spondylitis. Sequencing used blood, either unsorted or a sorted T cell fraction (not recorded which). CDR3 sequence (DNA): TGTGCCAGCAGCCAGAGGGCAGGGGATCCCGGGGAGCTGTTTTTT. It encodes CASSQRAGDPGELFF.